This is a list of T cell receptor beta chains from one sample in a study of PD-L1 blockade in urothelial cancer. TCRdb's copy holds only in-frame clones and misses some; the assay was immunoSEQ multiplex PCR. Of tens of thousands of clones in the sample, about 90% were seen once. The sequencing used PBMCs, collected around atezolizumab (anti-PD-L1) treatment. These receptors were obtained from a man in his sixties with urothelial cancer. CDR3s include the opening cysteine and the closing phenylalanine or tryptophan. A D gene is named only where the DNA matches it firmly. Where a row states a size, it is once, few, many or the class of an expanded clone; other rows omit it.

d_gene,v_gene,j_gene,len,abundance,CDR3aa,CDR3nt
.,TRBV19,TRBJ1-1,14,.,CASSLNPRGTEAFF,TGTGCCAGTAGTCTGAATCCTCGGGGCACTGAAGCTTTCTTT
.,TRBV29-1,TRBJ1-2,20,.,CSVEEYRAGPPSLIARGYTF,TGCAGCGTTGAAGAGTACCGGGCCGGGCCCCCGTCATTGATAGCGCGCGGTTACACCTTC
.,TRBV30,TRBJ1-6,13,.,CAWSREYNSPLHF,TGTGCCTGGAGTAGGGAGTATAATTCACCCCTCCACTTT
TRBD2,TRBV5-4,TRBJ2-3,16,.,CASRASGGGPADTQYF,TGTGCCAGCAGGGCCTCGGGGGGGGGCCCAGCAGATACGCAGTATTTT
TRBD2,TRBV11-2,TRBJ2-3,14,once,CASSLEGGADTQYF,TGTGCCAGCAGCTTAGAGGGGGGGGCAGATACGCAGTATTTT
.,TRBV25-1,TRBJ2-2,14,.,CASSEYGSTGELFF,TGTGCCAGCAGTGAATATGGGAGCACCGGGGAGCTGTTTTTT
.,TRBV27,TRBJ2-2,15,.,CASSERALTAGELFF,TGTGCCAGCAGTGAGCGGGCACTAACTGCCGGGGAGCTGTTTTTT
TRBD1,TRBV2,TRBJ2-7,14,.,CASSSGTGAYEQYF,TGTGCCAGCAGCTCCGGGACAGGAGCCTACGAGCAGTACTTC
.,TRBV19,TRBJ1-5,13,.,CASNLRGNQPQHF,TGTGCCAGTAACCTGAGGGGCAATCAGCCCCAGCATTTT
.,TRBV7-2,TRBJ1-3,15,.,CASSRDLTGRNTIYF,TGTGCCAGCAGTCGAGACCTAACAGGGAGAAACACCATATATTTT
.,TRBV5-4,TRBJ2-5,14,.,CASSLALQEETQYF,TGTGCCAGCAGCTTGGCCCTACAGGAAGAGACCCAGTACTTC
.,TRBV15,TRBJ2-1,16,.,CATSREKPGLYNEQFF,TGTGCCACCAGCAGGGAGAAGCCGGGACTTTACAATGAGCAGTTCTTC
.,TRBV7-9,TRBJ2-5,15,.,CASSLGHGGQETQYF,TGTGCCAGCAGCTTAGGTCACGGCGGTCAAGAGACCCAGTACTTC
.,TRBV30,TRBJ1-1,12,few,CAWSPRGVEAFF,TGTGCCTGGAGTCCCCGTGGAGTTGAAGCTTTCTTT
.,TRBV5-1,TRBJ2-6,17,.,CASSAAPLGSGANVLTF,TGCGCCAGCAGCGCGGCCCCTTTGGGCTCTGGGGCCAACGTCCTGACTTTC
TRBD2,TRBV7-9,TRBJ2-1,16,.,CASSLVAGVVKNEQFF,TGTGCCAGCAGCTTAGTAGCGGGAGTGGTAAAAAATGAGCAGTTCTTC
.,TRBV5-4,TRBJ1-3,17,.,CASSPGGEGLAGNTIYF,TGTGCCAGCAGCCCTGGGGGGGAGGGGCTAGCTGGAAACACCATATATTTT
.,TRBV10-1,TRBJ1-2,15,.,CASSEQGQPHFGYTF,TGCGCCAGCTCTGAACAGGGACAACCGCACTTTGGCTACACCTTC
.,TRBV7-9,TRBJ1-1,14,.,CASSPVGGTGEAFF,TGTGCCAGCAGCCCCGTCGGGGGAACAGGTGAAGCTTTCTTT
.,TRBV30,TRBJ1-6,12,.,CAWSVDSPPLHF,TGTGCCTGGAGTGTAGACAGTCCACCCCTCCACTTT
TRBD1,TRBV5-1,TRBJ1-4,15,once,CASSLPGTGLEKLFF,TGCGCCAGCAGCTTGCCCGGGACAGGTCTTGAAAAACTGTTTTTT
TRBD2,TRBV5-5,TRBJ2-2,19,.,CASSLATLAGGLNTGELFF,TGTGCCAGCAGCTTGGCGACCCTAGCGGGAGGGTTGAACACCGGGGAGCTGTTTTTT
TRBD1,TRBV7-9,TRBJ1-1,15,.,CASSSWGTANTEAFF,TGTGCCAGCAGCTCATGGGGGACAGCGAACACTGAAGCTTTCTTT
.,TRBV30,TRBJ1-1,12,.,CAWSVGRGGAFF,TGTGCCTGGAGTGTAGGTAGGGGGGGAGCTTTCTTT
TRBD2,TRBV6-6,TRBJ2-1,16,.,CASSPSGRPFSNEQFF,TGTGCCAGCAGTCCTAGCGGGAGGCCCTTCAGCAATGAGCAGTTCTTC
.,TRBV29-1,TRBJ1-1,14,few,CSVGGRGVGTEAFF,TGCAGCGTTGGGGGCAGGGGCGTTGGAACTGAAGCTTTCTTT
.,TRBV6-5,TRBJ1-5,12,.,CASSSPGQPQHF,TGTGCCAGCAGTTCCCCAGGGCAGCCCCAGCATTTT
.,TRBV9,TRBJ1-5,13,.,CASSVGSGQPQHF,TGTGCCAGCAGCGTAGGGTCCGGTCAGCCCCAGCATTTT